Sequencing of this TCR beta chain was carried out in a study of OX40 agonist ivuxolimab in advanced cancers. Study in general: A history of anti-PD-1, anti-PD-L1 or anti-CTLA-4 therapy was acceptable, and 40% had some.

Findings of the study overall: Relative to CD4+, CD8+ T cells held more expanded clones on average. The authors also found low normalized T-cell clonal expansion in some nonresponders.

Patients who had autoimmune disease history or got systemic immunosuppression were left out. A note on this clone: Its antigen is not known.

Repertoires were generated with immunoSEQ multiplex PCR, while TCRdb's copy carries only in-frame clones and drops some. This table has some 94,000 clones, 90% to 97% appearing once. The CDR3 length is 13 residues. Germline V lookup: CDR1 LNHDA, CDR2 SQIVND (reference sequence). V lost 4 bases to trimming and J lost 3 bases; unmatched junction nucleotides: 0. This sequence was found in an adult with an advanced solid tumor such as melanoma, head and neck, liver or kidney cancer. Material: CD4+ or CD8+ T cells sorted from blood, obtained in a trial of the OX40 agonist ivuxolimab. The rearrangement uses TRBV19 and TRBJ1-2, with TRBD1 identical over 9 bases. The CDR3 DNA reads TGTGCCAGTAGTAGACAGGGGGACTATGGCTACACCTTC. Amino acids: CASSRQGDYGYTF. Supplemented by reference TRBV19 and TRBJ1-2, the full variable domain reads DGGITQSPKYLFRKEGQNVTLSCEQNLNHDAMYWYRQDPGQGLRLIYYSQIVNDFQKGDIAEGYSVSREKKESFPLTVTSAQKNPTAFYLCASSRQGDYGYTFGSGTRLTVV.